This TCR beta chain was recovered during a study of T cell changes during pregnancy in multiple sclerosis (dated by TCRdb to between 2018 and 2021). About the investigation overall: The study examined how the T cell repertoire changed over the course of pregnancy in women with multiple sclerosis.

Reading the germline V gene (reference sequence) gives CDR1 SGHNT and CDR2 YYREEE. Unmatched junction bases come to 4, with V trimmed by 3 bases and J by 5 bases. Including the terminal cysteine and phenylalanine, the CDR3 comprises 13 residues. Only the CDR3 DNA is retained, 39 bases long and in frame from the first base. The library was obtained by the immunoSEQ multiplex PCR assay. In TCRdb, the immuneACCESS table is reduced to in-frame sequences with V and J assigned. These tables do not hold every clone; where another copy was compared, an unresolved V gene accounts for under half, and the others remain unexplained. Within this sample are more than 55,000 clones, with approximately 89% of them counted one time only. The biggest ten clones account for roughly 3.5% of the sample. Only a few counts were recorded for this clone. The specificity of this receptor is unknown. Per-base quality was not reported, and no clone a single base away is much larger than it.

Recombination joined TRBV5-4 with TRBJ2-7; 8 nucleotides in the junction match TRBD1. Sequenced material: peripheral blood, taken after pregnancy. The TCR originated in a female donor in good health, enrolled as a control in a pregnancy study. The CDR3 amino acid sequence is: CASSWDRIHEQYF. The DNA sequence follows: TGTGCCAGCAGCTGGGACAGGATTCACGAGCAGTACTTC.